The 9 T cell receptor beta chains given below trace back to one sample, sequenced in a study of shared clonotypes between healthy human individuals. Sequencing used immunoSEQ multiplex PCR; TCRdb keeps in-frame clones, though not all of them. The top ten clones hold about 1.7% of a sample with about 2.1 million clones, 90% to 95% of them seen once. Naivety among CD8 cells was defined by CD45RO negativity and positive CCR7 selection, thereby excluding terminally differentiated effector memory CD45RA+ cells. Material for sequencing was naive CD8+ T cells from PBMCs. The receptor source for this set is a man younger than 35 in good health. Some clones in this sample may be carry-over from other donors' samples.

The rearrangement joins TRBV5-6 to TRBJ2-6; the D is unclear. Deletions cut 2 bases from V and 1 base from J, with 7 bases between. Germline lookup yields CDR1 SGHDT and CDR2 YYEEEE. This CDR3 is 15 amino acids long. DNA for the CDR3: TGTGCCAGCAGCTTCGACATTTCTGGGGCCAACGTCCTGACTTTC. It specifies CASSFDISGANVLTF.

The V and J genes are TRBV29-1 and TRBJ1-2, with TRBD1 matching 12 bases. The CDR3 runs 15 residues. CDR1 and CDR2 from the germline V gene are SQVTM and ANQGSEA. Trimming took 7 bases from V and 0 from J; bases not matched to a gene: 6. The CDR3 is CSAGTGGKANYGYTF. In DNA, the CDR3 is TGCAGCGCTGGGACAGGGGGCAAGGCTAACTATGGCTACACCTTC.

V usage is TRBV28 and J usage is TRBJ2-2; D not resolved. CDR1 is MDHEN and CDR2 is SYDVKM in the germline V gene. This CDR3 has 16 residues. V was clipped by 5 bases and J by 0 bases, with 13 bases between them. CDR3 coding DNA: TGTGCCAGCAGTCCCCCGGACGGCGCGAACACCGGGGAGCTGTTTTTT. It yields the protein CASSPPDGANTGELFF.

The chain has TRBV7-9 and TRBJ1-2; unclear D gene. V was pared by 5 bases and J by 4 bases, with 11 bases between. This CDR3 has 13 residues. The germline V gene encodes CDR1 SEHNR and CDR2 FQNEAQ (reference sequence). CDR3 bases: TGTGCCAGCAGCCAGACGGTTAGCTATGGCTACACCTTC. It codes for CASSQTVSYGYTF. The entire variable domain, with the rest obtained from reference TRBV7-9 and TRBJ1-2, is as follows: DTGVSQNPRHKITKRGQNVTFRCDPISEHNRLYWYRQTLGQGPEFLTYFQNEAQLEKSRLLSDRFSAERPKGSFSTLEIQRTEQGDSAMYLCASSQTVSYGYTFGSGTRLTVV.

This clone appeared once. The rearrangement joins TRBV6-1 to TRBJ2-7; the match to TRBD2 covers 10 bases. The CDR3 runs to 14 residues. V shed 6 bases, J shed 1 base, and the junction held 3 bases outside the gene matches. CDR1 is MNHNS and CDR2 is SASEGT in the germline V gene. The CDR3 DNA reads as TGTGCCAGCAGCGGGACTAGCGTTTCCTACGAGCAGTACTTC. This codes for CASSGTSVSYEQYF.

As concerns this clone: The junction differs from germline at one of its ends, possibly a read error. The CDR3 coding sequence is TGTGCCAGCAGACCCAAGGACAGGGCTGACGATGGCTTCACCTTC. Its protein is CASRPKDRADDGFTF. This chain connects TRBV2 to TRBJ1-2, with 8 bases fitting TRBD1. Germline V gene lookup returns CDR1 SNHLY and CDR2 FYNNEI. This CDR3 region has 15 residues. Together with reference TRBV2 and TRBJ1-2, the CDR3 gives the full variable domain: EPEVTQTPSHQVTQMGQEVILRCVPISNHLYFYWYRQILGQKVEFLVSFYNNEISEKSEIFDDQFSVERPDGSNFTLKIRSTKLEDSAMYFCASRPKDRADDGFTFGSGTRLTVV.

In its sample, this clone was seen once. The sample carries other DNA sequences with the same CDR3. The genes are TRBV7-8 and TRBJ1-1, with unresolved D. V was trimmed by 6 bases and J by 5 bases, leaving 7 bases between them. This CDR3 is built from 11 residues. Germline CDR1 SGHVS, CDR2 FQNEAQ. CDR3 in DNA: TGTGCCAGCAGTCCGGGGACTGAAGCTTTCTTT. Its translation: CASSPGTEAFF. Filled out from reference TRBV7-8 and TRBJ1-1, the complete variable domain reads GAGVSQSPRYKVAKRGQDVALRCDPISGHVSLFWYQQALGQGPEFLTYFQNEAQLDKSGLPSDRFFAERPEGSVSTLKIQRTQQEDSAVYLCASSPGTEAFFGQGTRLTVV.

This chain connects TRBV7-9 to TRBJ2-6, with a weak D call TRBD2 (6 bases). This CDR3 contains 18 residues. V was trimmed by 7 bases and J by 0 bases, leaving 19 bases between them. Per germline, CDR1 SEHNR and CDR2 FQNEAQ (reference sequence). CDR3 DNA sequence: TGTGCCAGCACTTCATCGGGACTTACTACCTCTGGGGCCAACGTCCTGACTTTC. Its translation is CASTSSGLTTSGANVLTF.

Regarding this clone: The same CDR3 is also encoded by other DNA sequences in this sample. V and J are TRBV9 and TRBJ2-4; no reliable D call. Deletions cut 0 bases from V and 0 bases from J, with 7 bases between. CDR1 is SGDLS, CDR2 YYNGEE, per germline. The CDR3 covers 15 residues. CDR3 amino acids: CASSVGGLAKNIQYF. CDR3 bases: TGTGCCAGCAGCGTAGGAGGTTTAGCCAAAAACATTCAGTACTTC.